This T cell receptor beta chain was recovered during a study of T cell responses to AZD1222 COVID-19 vaccine. Whole-study results and caveats: White British ancestry dominated among donors, who included more females, and clonal diversity was possibly underestimated. Among those given AZD1222, only five or six were seropositive at baseline. Researchers report vaccine-associated CD4 TCRs spanning spike, with dominance at 160-218 and 743-854.

Assay used: immunoSEQ multiplex PCR; TCRdb lists only in-frame clones, some missing. The sample yields tens of thousands of clones, 75% to 95% seen once. The CDR3 contains 13 residues. Germline CDR1 SGHAT, CDR2 FQNNGV. Trimming cost V 5 bases and J 3 bases, with 11 bases left between them. About this clone: As yet, its antigen is unknown.

The sample in question was peripheral blood, obtained on day 0 of MenACWY control vaccination. The clonotype was recovered from an adult in good health. The chain employs TRBV11-2 and TRBJ2-7, with TRBD1 as a possible D gene (5 bases). The CDR3 region has the DNA TGTGCCAGCAGCCGTACAGGATACTACGAGCAGTACTTC. It is translated as CASSRTGYYEQYF. The full variable domain, completed using reference TRBV11-2 and TRBJ2-7, is EAGVAQSPRYKIIEKRQSVAFWCNPISGHATLYWYQQILGQGPKLLIQFQNNGVVDDSQLPKDRFSAERLKGVDSTLKIQPAKLEDSAVYLCASSRTGYYEQYFGPGTRLTVT.